This passage covers 12 T cell receptor beta chains from one sample sequenced in a study of blood T cell repertoires in COVID-19. Generated by immunoSEQ multiplex PCR, the TCRdb table keeps only in-frame clones and is missing some. The sample shows 75,000 to 100,000 clones, over 70% of them seen only once. The sequenced sample was peripheral blood. Source of these receptors: a woman of 80 years or more with acute or convalescent COVID-19.

The rearrangement links TRBV7-9 to TRBJ1-5; D remains ambiguous. V was trimmed by 5 bases and J by 0 bases, leaving 14 bases between them. Per the germline V gene, CDR1 is SEHNR and CDR2 is FQNEAQ (reference sequence). The CDR3 loop spans 16 amino acids. CDR3 DNA: TGTGCCAGCAGCCTCGGTACGGGGAATAGCAATCAGCCCCAGCATTTT. It codes for CASSLGTGNSNQPQHF. Full variable domain (rest looked up from reference TRBV7-9 and TRBJ1-5): DTGVSQNPRHKITKRGQNVTFRCDPISEHNRLYWYRQTLGQGPEFLTYFQNEAQLEKSRLLSDRFSAERPKGSFSTLEIQRTEQGDSAMYLCASSLGTGNSNQPQHFGDGTRLSIL.

The chain couples TRBV7-6 to TRBJ2-3; the D is unclear. In germline, CDR1 is SGHVS, CDR2 FNYEAQ. The V end was cut by 0 bases, the J end by 0 bases, with 13 bases between. This CDR3 contains 17 residues. The CDR3: CASSLATTSYSTDTQYF. The CDR3, as DNA: TGTGCCAGCAGCTTAGCTACAACCAGTTATAGCACAGATACGCAGTATTTT.

The chain couples TRBV19 to TRBJ1-2, with 10 nucleotides matching TRBD1. Germline V gene lookup returns CDR1 LNHDA and CDR2 SQIVND (reference sequence). CDR3 length equals 15 residues. J lost 7 bases, V lost 5 bases, and 10 bases had no gene match. The CDR3 DNA is TGTGCCAGTAGTCGCTCCGGGACAGGGGCGGGTGGCTACACCTTC. Translation: CASSRSGTGAGGYTF.

V usage is TRBV11-3 and J usage is TRBJ1-5; 10 nucleotides agree with TRBD1. The CDR3 is made up of 15 amino acids. V lost 4 bases and J lost 6; bases outside the gene matches: 6. CDR1 is SGHNT and CDR2 is YENEEA in the germline V gene. DNA for the CDR3: TGTGCCAGCAGCTCCGGGACAGGGGTACTTCAGCCCCAGCATTTT. Translation: CASSSGTGVLQPQHF.

The J gene is TRBJ1-5, the V gene TRBV7-2; the D is unclear. The germline V gene has CDR1 SGHTA and CDR2 FQGNSA. The CDR3 is 13 amino acids. V was trimmed by 3 bases and J by 7 bases, leaving 10 bases between them. The CDR3 DNA reads as TGTGCCAGCAGCTTGAGCTGGGAGCAGCCCCAGCATTTT. Its protein is CASSLSWEQPQHF.

The chain employs TRBV6-2 or TRBV6-3 and TRBJ1-2; the D is unclear. V gave up 2 bases and J gave up 5 bases, with 12 bases separating them. The CDR3 is 14 residues long. Germline assignment: CDR1 MNHEY and CDR2 SVGEGT. In DNA form, the CDR3 reads TGTGCCAGCAGTTACGGAGGCAGGTTTTATGGCTACACCTTC. Its protein is CASSYGGRFYGYTF.

The chain joins TRBV19 to TRBJ1-1; 7 nucleotides agree with TRBD1. Per the germline V gene, CDR1 is LNHDA and CDR2 is SQIVND (reference sequence). The CDR3 extends over 14 amino acids. V lost 6 bases, J lost 2 bases, and 6 bases stayed unmatched. The CDR3 here is CASSRTGHNTEAFF. The CDR3 coding sequence is TGTGCCAGTAGCAGGACAGGCCACAACACTGAAGCTTTCTTT.

In its sample, this clone was seen once. This chain uses TRBV5-5 with TRBJ2-7; 10 bases match TRBD1. V was clipped by 0 bases and J by 7 bases; unmatched bases: 7. Germline CDR1 is SGHKS and CDR2 is YYEKEE (reference sequence). This CDR3 comprises 15 residues. The CDR3 protein is CASSLGGTGAREQYF. CDR3 nucleotides: TGTGCCAGCAGCTTGGGCGGGACAGGGGCGCGAGAGCAGTACTTC.

CDR3 region: CSVGGAFYEQYF. CDR3 in DNA: TGCAGCGTAGGGGGGGCCTTCTACGAGCAGTACTTC. J is TRBJ2-7 and V is TRBV29-1; weak D call: TRBD2 (7 bases). This CDR3 is built from 12 residues. Germline CDR1 and CDR2: SQVTM and ANQGSEA. V lost 6 bases to trimming and J lost 3 bases, with 12 bases between them.

The rearrangement links TRBV5-5 to TRBJ2-2; D is perhaps TRBD1 (5 bases). Per germline, CDR1 SGHKS and CDR2 YYEKEE (reference sequence). This CDR3 region has 17 residues. V lost 3 bases, J lost 1 base, and 16 bases lay in between. In DNA, the CDR3 is TGTGCCAGCAGCTGGGATGCAGGGCTAAAGAACACCGGGGAGCTGTTTTTT. Translated, it gives CASSWDAGLKNTGELFF. The complete variable domain, with remaining parts taken from reference TRBV5-5 and TRBJ2-2, reads DAGVTQSPTHLIKTRGQQVTLRCSPISGHKSVSWYQQVLGQGPQFIFQYYEKEERGRGNFPDRFSARQFPNYSSELNVNALLLGDSALYLCASSWDAGLKNTGELFFGEGSRLTVL.

The V gene is TRBV10-3, the J gene TRBJ2-5; weak D call: TRBD1 (6 bases). Per the germline V gene, CDR1 is ENHRY and CDR2 is SYGVKD. The V end lost 3 bases, the J end lost 0 bases, and 8 bases lay between the germline ends. The CDR3 contains 14 residues. In DNA, the CDR3 is TGTGCCATCAGTGATGGACAGAACCAAGAGACCCAGTACTTC. Amino acid sequence: CAISDGQNQETQYF.

The genes are TRBV19 and TRBJ2-2; tentatively, D is TRBD2 (6 bases). Germline V gene lookup returns CDR1 LNHDA and CDR2 SQIVND (reference sequence). The CDR3 has 13 amino acids. V was pared by 3 bases and J by 5 bases, with 7 bases between. CDR3 protein: CASSIRGTGELFF. In DNA form, the CDR3 reads TGTGCCAGTAGTATCCGGGGGACCGGGGAGCTGTTTTTT.